This T cell receptor beta chain emerged from a study of shared clonotypes between healthy human individuals. Study conclusions and caveats: An effect of sequencing depth on clonotype sharing among donors was expected. In general, naive subsets displayed greater estimated richness than memory subsets did.

Germline CDR1 SGHNT, CDR2 YYREEE (reference sequence). The ends were cut back, 0 bases at V and 5 bases at J, with 10 bases in the middle. The CDR3 is made up of 14 amino acids. Terminally differentiated effector memory CD45RA+ cells were left out of the naive CD8 fraction, which was CD45RO-negative and positively selected for CCR7. As for this clone: The antigen is undetermined.

The table came from immunoSEQ multiplex PCR; TCRdb's copy has only in-frame clones and leaves some out. The sample holds millions of clones, roughly 91% seen once. The J gene is TRBJ2-3, the V gene TRBV5-4; perhaps TRBD1 as D (5 bases). The sequence was obtained from a man aged 18 to 30 in good health. Some clones in this sample may be carry-over from other donors' samples. Sequencing was done on a sample of naive CD8+ T cells from PBMCs. CDR3 sequence reads: CASSLEGQEDTQYF. The DNA of the CDR3 is TGTGCCAGCAGCTTGGAGGGGCAAGAAGATACGCAGTATTTT.